What follows describes a single T cell receptor (beta chain). Its antigen specificity is not known. Base qualities were left out, and no much larger clone turns up one base away. The protocol used for the library was the immunoSEQ multiplex PCR assay. Per the original workflow: To diagnose cytomegalovirus status from the catalog of TCR beta chain sequences, a statistical classification framework was built. Here the immuneACCESS table is served through TCRdb, limited to in-frame sequences with V and J called. Missing clones are a known gap in these copies; in checked studies unresolved V genes cover under half, and the rest lacks a known reason. The V and J calls and the clone size are those of that table, but D and trimming were determined from the DNA. This sample has approximately 140,000 clones in its table, and around nine tenths of those were observed once. The ten largest account for 7.5% to 9% of the sample.

The data stem from a study of cytomegalovirus exposure and HLA in healthy donors (dated by TCRdb to 2015 to 2018). With respect to the entire study: According to a later analysis, one platform produced both the approximately 110 validation repertoires and the 730 or so repertoires of the first cohort. The study combined high-throughput TCR immunosequencing, statistical association of individual TCRs with disease status, and machine learning to predict cytomegalovirus infection status. In addition to the first cohort of 650 to 750 subjects, a separate validation cohort of approximately 130 different subjects was used. The study aimed to test whether signatures of past pathogen exposure could be identified by cataloging public T cell receptors. Results and caveats for the whole study, not just this receptor: Cytomegalovirus status was reported to be diagnosed by the classifier with high specificity and sensitivity in both the original and validation cohorts. A few of the identified cytomegalovirus-associated TCR beta chains were confirmed in vitro to be specific for cytomegalovirus antigens. It was suggested by the authors that the approach could potentially be generalized to other disease states and immunological phenotypes. A later analysis had no HLA typing for the validation cohort, so co-occurrence there was scored across all 120 repertoires. Most TCR sequences were seen in very few donors, while some public TCRs were found in many individuals. Of the cluster scores, around 95% were above 0 in a later analysis, which found that TCRs clustered in the first cohort also tended to co-occur in the 120 or so validation repertoires. The study listed approximately 150 TCR beta chains as associated with cytomegalovirus.

Separate from the approximately 700-subject first cohort, the validation cohort of some 130 subjects was the group to which the donors belonged. V is cut by 6 bases and J by 10 bases, and the space between the germline ends is 13 bases. The germline V gene encodes CDR1 MNHNY and CDR2 SVGAGI (reference sequence). From the cysteine up to the phenylalanine, the CDR3 has a length of 12 residues. Only CDR3 DNA is held: 36 bases, read in frame from base 1. The TCR originated in a man aged 18 to 29 in good health and CMV-seropositive. Sequencing input: PBMCs. The V and J genes are TRBV6-6 and TRBJ2-1, with the D gene not confidently named. The DNA sequence follows: TGTGCCAGCAGCCCGAGTCGGTGGGAGCAGTTCTTC. It translates as CASSPSRWEQFF.